Below, one TCR beta chain is given with its context. The table came from immunoSEQ multiplex PCR; TCRdb's copy has only in-frame clones and leaves some out. The sample consists of around 15,000 clones, about 80% of them appearing once. This sample was included in a study of somatic mutations in cytotoxic T cells in rheumatoid arthritis. CDR1 and CDR2 (germline): SEHNR, FQNEAQ (reference sequence). This CDR3 contains 18 residues. J was trimmed by 4 bases and V by 8 bases; bases with no gene match: 16. The rearrangement joins TRBV7-9 to TRBJ2-1; 11 nucleotides align to TRBD2. Sample: CD8+ T cells sorted from blood. The TCR was taken from an adult with rheumatoid arthritis. The CDR3 loop is CASAGRVAGGPGYNEQFF. The DNA for the CDR3 is TGTGCCAGCGCAGGGAGGGTAGCGGGAGGGCCGGGATACAATGAGCAGTTCTTC.